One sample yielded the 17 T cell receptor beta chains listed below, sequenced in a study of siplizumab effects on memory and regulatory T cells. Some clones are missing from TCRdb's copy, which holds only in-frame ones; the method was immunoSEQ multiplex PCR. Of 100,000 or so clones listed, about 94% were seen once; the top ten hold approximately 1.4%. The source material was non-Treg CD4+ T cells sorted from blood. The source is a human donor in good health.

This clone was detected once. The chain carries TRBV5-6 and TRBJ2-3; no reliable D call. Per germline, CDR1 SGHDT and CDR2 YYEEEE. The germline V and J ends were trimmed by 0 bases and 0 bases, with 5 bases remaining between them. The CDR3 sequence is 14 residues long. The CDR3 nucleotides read TGTGCCAGCAGCTTGGGATGGAGCACAGATACGCAGTATTTT. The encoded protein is CASSLGWSTDTQYF.

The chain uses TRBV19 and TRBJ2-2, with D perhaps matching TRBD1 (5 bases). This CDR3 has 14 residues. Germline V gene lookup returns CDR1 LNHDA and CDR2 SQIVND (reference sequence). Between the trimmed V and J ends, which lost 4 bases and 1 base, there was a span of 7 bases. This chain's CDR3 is CASSNTGNTGELFF. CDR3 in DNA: TGTGCCAGTAGTAATACAGGGAACACCGGGGAGCTGTTTTTT. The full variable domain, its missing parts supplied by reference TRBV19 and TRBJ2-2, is DGGITQSPKYLFRKEGQNVTLSCEQNLNHDAMYWYRQDPGQGLRLIYYSQIVNDFQKGDIAEGYSVSREKKESFPLTVTSAQKNPTAFYLCASSNTGNTGELFFGEGSRLTVL.

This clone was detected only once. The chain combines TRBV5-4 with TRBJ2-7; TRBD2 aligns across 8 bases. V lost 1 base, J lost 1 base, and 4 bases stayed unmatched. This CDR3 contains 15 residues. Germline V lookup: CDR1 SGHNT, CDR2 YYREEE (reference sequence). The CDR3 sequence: CASSLPGGASYEQYF. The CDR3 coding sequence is TGTGCCAGCAGCTTGCCCGGGGGGGCATCCTACGAGCAGTACTTC.

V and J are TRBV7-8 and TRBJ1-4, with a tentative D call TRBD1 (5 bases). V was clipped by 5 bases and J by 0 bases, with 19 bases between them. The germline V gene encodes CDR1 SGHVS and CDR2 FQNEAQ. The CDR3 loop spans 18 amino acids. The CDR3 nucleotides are TGTGCCAGCAGCGATCGACCCAAAACAGGCTCAACTAATGAAAAACTGTTTTTT. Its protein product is CASSDRPKTGSTNEKLFF. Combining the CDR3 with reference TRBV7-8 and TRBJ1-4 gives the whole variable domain GAGVSQSPRYKVAKRGQDVALRCDPISGHVSLFWYQQALGQGPEFLTYFQNEAQLDKSGLPSDRFFAERPEGSVSTLKIQRTQQEDSAVYLCASSDRPKTGSTNEKLFFGSGTQLSVL.

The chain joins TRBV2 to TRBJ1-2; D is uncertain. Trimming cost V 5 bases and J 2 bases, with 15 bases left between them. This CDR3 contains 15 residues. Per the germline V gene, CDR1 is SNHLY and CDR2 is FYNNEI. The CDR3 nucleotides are TGTGCCAGCAGTTCCTCCCTTATTGGGAACTATGGCTACACCTTC. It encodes CASSSSLIGNYGYTF.

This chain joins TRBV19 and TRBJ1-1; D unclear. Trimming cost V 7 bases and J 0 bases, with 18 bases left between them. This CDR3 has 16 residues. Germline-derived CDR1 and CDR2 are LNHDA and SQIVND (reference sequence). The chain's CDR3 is CASTRGGRAVNTEAFF. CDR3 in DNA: TGTGCCAGTACTCGCGGCGGGAGAGCTGTGAACACTGAAGCTTTCTTT.

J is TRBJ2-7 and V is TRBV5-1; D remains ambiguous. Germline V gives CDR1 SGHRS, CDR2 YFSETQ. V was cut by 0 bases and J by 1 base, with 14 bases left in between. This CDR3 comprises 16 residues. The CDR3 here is CASSLETGLRSYEQYF. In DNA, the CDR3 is TGCGCCAGCAGCTTGGAAACGGGTCTGCGATCCTACGAGCAGTACTTC.

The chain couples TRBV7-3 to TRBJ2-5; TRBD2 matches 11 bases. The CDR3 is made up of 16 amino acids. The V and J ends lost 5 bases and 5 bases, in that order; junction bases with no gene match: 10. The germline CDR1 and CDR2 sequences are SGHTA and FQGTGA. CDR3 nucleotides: TGTGCCAGCAGCCCGTTAGCGGGAGGGCCCGGGGAGACCCAGTACTTC. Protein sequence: CASSPLAGGPGETQYF.

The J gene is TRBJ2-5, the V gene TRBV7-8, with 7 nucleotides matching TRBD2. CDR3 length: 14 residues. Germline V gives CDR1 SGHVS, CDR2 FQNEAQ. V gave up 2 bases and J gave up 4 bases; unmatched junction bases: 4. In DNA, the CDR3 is TGTGCCAGCAGCTTACCCGCGGGAGCAGAGACCCAGTACTTC. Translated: CASSLPAGAETQYF.

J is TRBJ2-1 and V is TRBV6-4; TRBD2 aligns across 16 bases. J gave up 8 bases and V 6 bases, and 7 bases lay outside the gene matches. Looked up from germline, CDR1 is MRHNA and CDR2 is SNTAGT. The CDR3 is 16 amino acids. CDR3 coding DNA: TGTGCCAGCAGAGGGACTAGCGGGAGGGCCCAGGATGAGCAGTTCTTC. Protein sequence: CASRGTSGRAQDEQFF.

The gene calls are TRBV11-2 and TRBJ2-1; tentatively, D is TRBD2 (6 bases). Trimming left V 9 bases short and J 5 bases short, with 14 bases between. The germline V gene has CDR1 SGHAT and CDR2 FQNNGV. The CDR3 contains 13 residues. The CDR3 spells CASTAGNNNEQFF. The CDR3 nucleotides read TGTGCCAGTACGGCGGGGAACAACAATGAGCAGTTCTTC. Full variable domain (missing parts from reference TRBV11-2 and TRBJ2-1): EAGVAQSPRYKIIEKRQSVAFWCNPISGHATLYWYQQILGQGPKLLIQFQNNGVVDDSQLPKDRFSAERLKGVDSTLKIQPAKLEDSAVYLCASTAGNNNEQFFGPGTRLTVL.

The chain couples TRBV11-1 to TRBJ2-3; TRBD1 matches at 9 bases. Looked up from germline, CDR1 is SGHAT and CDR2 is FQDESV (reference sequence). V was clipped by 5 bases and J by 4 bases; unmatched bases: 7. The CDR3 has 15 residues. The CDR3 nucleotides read TGTGCCAGCAGCATGGACAGGGGCACGTCAGATACGCAGTATTTT. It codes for CASSMDRGTSDTQYF. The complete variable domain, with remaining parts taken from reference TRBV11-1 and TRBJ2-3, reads EAEVAQSPRYKITEKSQAVAFWCDPISGHATLYWYRQILGQGPELLVQFQDESVVDDSQLPKDRFSAERLKGVDSTLKIQPAELGDSAMYLCASSMDRGTSDTQYFGPGTRLTVL.

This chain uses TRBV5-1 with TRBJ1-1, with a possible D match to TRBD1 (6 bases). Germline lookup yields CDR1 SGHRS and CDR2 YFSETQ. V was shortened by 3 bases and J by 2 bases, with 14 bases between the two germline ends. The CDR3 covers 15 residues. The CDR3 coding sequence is TGCGCCAGCAGCTACCTTACAGGGAGTAACACTGAAGCTTTCTTT. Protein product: CASSYLTGSNTEAFF.

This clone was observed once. The CDR3 loop is CASSVGRLNTEAFF. The DNA for the CDR3 is TGTGCCAGCAGTGTAGGCAGGTTGAACACTGAAGCTTTCTTT. The rearrangement joins TRBV2 to TRBJ1-1; D is ambiguous. Trimming took 4 bases from V and 0 from J, leaving 9 bases between them. Germline CDR1 is SNHLY and CDR2 is FYNNEI. This CDR3 is 14 amino acids long.

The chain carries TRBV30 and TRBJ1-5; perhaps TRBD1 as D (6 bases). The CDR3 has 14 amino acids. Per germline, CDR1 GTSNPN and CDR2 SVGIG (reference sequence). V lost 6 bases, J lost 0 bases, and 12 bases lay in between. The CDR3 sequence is CACKDRNSNQPQHF. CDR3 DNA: TGTGCCTGTAAGGACAGAAATAGCAATCAGCCCCAGCATTTT.

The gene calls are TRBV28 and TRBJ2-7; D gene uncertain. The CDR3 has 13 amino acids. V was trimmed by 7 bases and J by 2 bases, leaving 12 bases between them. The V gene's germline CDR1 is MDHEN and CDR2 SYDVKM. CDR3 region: CASNPVATYEQYF. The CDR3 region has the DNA TGTGCCAGCAATCCAGTCGCTACCTACGAGCAGTACTTC.

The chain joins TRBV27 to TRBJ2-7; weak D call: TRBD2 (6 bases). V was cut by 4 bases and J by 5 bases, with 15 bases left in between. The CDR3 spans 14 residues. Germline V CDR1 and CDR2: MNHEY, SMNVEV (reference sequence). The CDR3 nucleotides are TGTGCCAGCAGTTCCTACGGGAGAACCAACGAGCAGTACTTC. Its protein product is CASSSYGRTNEQYF.